This TCR beta chain was sequenced for a study of T cells in Graves' hyperthyroidism and ophthalmopathy. Overall study: The initial diagnosis was the point when peripheral blood was collected, ahead of any treatment.

It was 8.5 to 10 ml of fresh peripheral blood that supplied the PBMCs. The CDR3 length is 16 residues. V lost 0 bases to trimming and J lost 6 bases; unmatched junction nucleotides: 9. Germline V lookup: CDR1 MNHEY, CDR2 SVGAGI. This clonotype was found a few times. No antigen is known for it. Whole-study findings and limits: Among thyroid clonotypes expanded above 0.001, most also appeared in blood.

Amplified regions were TCR beta CDR3 sequences from RNA transcripts. When the TCR CDR3 underwent first-round RT-PCR, the HTBI primer set was used. TCRdb processed the multiplex PCR reads anew with MiXCR; each CDR3 protein has one entry. The sample contains hundreds of thousands of distinct CDR3 sequences, nearly 20% of which appear only once. Material for sequencing was blood. V and J are TRBV6-5 and TRBJ2-7; 9 bases align to TRBD1. The sequence was collected from a man aged 35 to 55 with Graves' ophthalmopathy. In DNA form, the CDR3 reads TGTGCCAGCAGTTACTCGGGACAGGGACCTTACAGCGAGCAGTACTTC. It codes for CASSYSGQGPYSEQYF.